This TCR beta chain was sequenced for a study of blood T cell repertoires in COVID-19. Study in general: T cells, B-cell-depleted T cells, or PBMCs supplied cDNA or gDNA.

Authors' processing steps: Using reference gene primer amplification, nucleated cell counts were estimated. The assay was immunoSEQ multiplex PCR, and TCRdb's table has in-frame clones only and misses some. The V and J calls and clone size come from that table; D and trimming were worked out from the DNA. The data hold over 200,000 clones, with around 84% observed a single time. The CDR3 length is 15 residues. Trimming shortened V by 5 bases and J by 2 bases, and 15 bases separated the two germline ends. The germline CDR1 and CDR2 sequences are MDHEN and SYDVKM. The TCR comes from a woman of 80 years or more with active or convalescent COVID-19. What was sequenced was peripheral blood. This chain links TRBV28 with TRBJ1-1; possibly TRBD1 for D (6 bases). The CDR3, as DNA: TGTGCCAGCAGTACTCCGGGACACAAAAACACTGAAGCTTTCTTT. Translation gives CASSTPGHKNTEAFF.